A selection of T cell receptor beta chains follows, all from one sample in a study of shared clonotypes between healthy human individuals. The assay was immunoSEQ multiplex PCR, and TCRdb's table has in-frame clones only and misses some. The table lists 450,000 to 500,000 clones, over 75% of them singletons. Sequenced input: PBMCs. Receptors were obtained from a woman in her thirties or forties in good health. Some clones in this sample may be carry-over from other donors' samples. CDR3s include the opening cysteine and the closing phenylalanine or tryptophan.

V	CDR3
TRBV11-2	CASSLGVGRYKNIQYF
TRBV18	CASSPGWQDQPQHF
TRBV5-5	CASSLQQMNTEAFF
TRBV11-3	CASSPQARDFDEQYF
TRBV23-1	CASSSMNTGGEYEQYF
TRBV18	CASSLDRNTGELFF
TRBV7-3	CASSSTPNTEAFF
TRBV9	CASSTSGIEDTQYF
TRBV7-6	CASSSIPGSLLSGNTIYF
TRBV6-5	CASRQQVASYEQYF
TRBV6-5	CASSHRGLGTEAFF
TRBV2	CASSAVPRLQYF
TRBV10-1	CASSESGLDGTGELFF
TRBV4-2	CASSQVGVKNIQYF
TRBV28	CASRAALLDYEQYF
TRBV7-7	CASSLHPSGSSEQFF
TRBV28	CASSQQPTEAFF
TRBV28	CASIRADTGELFF
TRBV10-2	CASRDSGRGDTDTQYF
TRBV29-1	CSVEGTEWHEQYF
TRBV7-2	CASSLARRTDTQYF
TRBV10-2	CASSDYNRGTDTQYF
TRBV18	CASSPRGGVNTEAFF
TRBV29-1	CSVHTGTDNEQFF
TRBV6-1	CASSGTLNEKLFF
TRBV5-6	CASSREKGPEQFF
TRBV7-7	CASSLGSGASETQYF
TRBV29-1	CSVRQGNTGELFF
TRBV18	CASSPREGKNEQFF
TRBV6-1	CASSDVQGHEQYF
TRBV7-9	CASSFTGTSSFGELFF
TRBV28	CASRGLDGSQETQYF
TRBV7-2	CASSYRSGRPSDTQYF
TRBV5-1	CASRTEGAYGYTF
TRBV29-1	CSVAWAGGEYGYTF
TRBV6-5	CASSAQGSYGYTF
TRBV9	CASSSQGLAGETQYF
TRBV7-8	CASSIRQGIGGYTF
TRBV10-3	CAISRGQRNTEAFF
TRBV18	CASSPLPGLAGAPYEQYF
TRBV7-9	CASSPGQGAPYEQYF
TRBV19	CASKPLAGSSYEQYF
TRBV19	CASIGKGSTEAFF
TRBV29-1	CSVETSGRLGTDTQYF
TRBV28	CASSAPATNEKLFF
TRBV18	CASSPPGRQMGEQYF
TRBV5-8	CASSLEGQHYGYTF
TRBV2	CASSVNGLETQYF
TRBV4-3	CASSQDLGYYGYTF
TRBV18	CASPPTAAVENGYTF